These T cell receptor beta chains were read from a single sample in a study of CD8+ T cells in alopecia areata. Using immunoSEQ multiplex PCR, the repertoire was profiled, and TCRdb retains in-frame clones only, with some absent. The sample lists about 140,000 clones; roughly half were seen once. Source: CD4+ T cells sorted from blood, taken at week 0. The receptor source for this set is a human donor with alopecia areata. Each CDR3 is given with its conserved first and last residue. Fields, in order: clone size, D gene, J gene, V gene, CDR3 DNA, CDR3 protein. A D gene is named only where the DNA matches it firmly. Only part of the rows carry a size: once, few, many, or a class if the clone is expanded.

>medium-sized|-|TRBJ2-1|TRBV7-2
TGTGCCAGCAGCTTCAGCTACAATGAGCAGTTCTTC
CASSFSYNEQFF
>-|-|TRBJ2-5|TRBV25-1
TGTGCCAGCGGGGGAGGAGAGACCCAGTACTTC
CASGGGETQYF
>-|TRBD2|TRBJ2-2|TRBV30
TGTGCCTGGATCCGGGGGGGGCTAGCGGCGAACACCGGGGAGCTGTTTTTT
CAWIRGGLAANTGELFF
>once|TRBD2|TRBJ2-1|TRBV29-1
TGCAGCGTTGACGGGACTAGGGTTATTGAGCAGTTCTTC
CSVDGTRVIEQFF
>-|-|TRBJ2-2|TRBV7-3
TGTGCCAGCAGCTCCAAGAGGACTCGTACCGGGGAGCTGTTTTTT
CASSSKRTRTGELFF
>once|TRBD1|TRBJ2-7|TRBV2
TGTGCCAGCAGTGAAGGGGACAGTTCCGAGCAGTACTTC
CASSEGDSSEQYF
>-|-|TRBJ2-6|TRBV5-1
TGCGCCAGCAGCTTGACCTCTGGGATTCCACCGGGGGCCAACGTCCTGACTTTC
CASSLTSGIPPGANVLTF
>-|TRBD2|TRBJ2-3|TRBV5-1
TGCGCCAGCAGCCCCGGGACTAGCGGGAGTTTGGGCACAGATACGCAGTATTTT
CASSPGTSGSLGTDTQYF
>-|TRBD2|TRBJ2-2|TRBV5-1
TGCGCCAGCAGCTTGGGACTAGCGGGAGGGCCTACCGGGGAGCTGTTTTTT
CASSLGLAGGPTGELFF
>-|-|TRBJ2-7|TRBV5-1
TGCGCCAGCAGCTTGGTGGGAGAGAATTACGAGCAGTACTTC
CASSLVGENYEQYF
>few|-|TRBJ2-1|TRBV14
TGTGCCAGCAGCCCGCTAGCGCCGTGGAATGAGCAGTTCTTC
CASSPLAPWNEQFF
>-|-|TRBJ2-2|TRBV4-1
TGCGCCAGCAGTTTCTCGGGGGGCAGGAACACCGGGGAGCTGTTTTTT
CASSFSGGRNTGELFF
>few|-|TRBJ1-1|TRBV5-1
TGCGCCAGCAGCTTCGTGGGGGGACGGGACACTGAAGCTTTCTTT
CASSFVGGRDTEAFF
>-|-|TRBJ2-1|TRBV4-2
TGTGCCAGCAGTCTACAGGGAGGGGATGAGCAGTTCTTC
CASSLQGGDEQFF
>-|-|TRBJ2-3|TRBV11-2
TGTGCCAGCAGCTCTACTTTGGGGGGTATCGGCACAGATACGCAGTATTTT
CASSSTLGGIGTDTQYF
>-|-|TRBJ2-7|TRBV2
TGTGCCAGCAGTTTAAATGCTGGACAGATAAACTCCTACGAGCAGTACTTC
CASSLNAGQINSYEQYF
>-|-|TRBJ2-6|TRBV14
TGTGCCAGCAGCTACACAGGGTCTGGGGCCAACGTCCTGACTTTC
CASSYTGSGANVLTF
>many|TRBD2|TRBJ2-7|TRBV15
TGTGCCACCAGCAAGGAGGGAGGGCCGTACGAGCAGTACTTC
CATSKEGGPYEQYF
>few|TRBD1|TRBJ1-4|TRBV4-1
TGCGCCAGCAGCCACCCCGACAGGGAAGAAAAACTGTTTTTT
CASSHPDREEKLFF
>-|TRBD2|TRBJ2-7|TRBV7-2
TGTGCCAGCAGCTTGGGACTAGCCGAGCAGTACTTC
CASSLGLAEQYF
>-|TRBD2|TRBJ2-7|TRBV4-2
TGTGCCAGCAGCCAAGGACTAGCGGGAGGCTACGAGCAGTACTTC
CASSQGLAGGYEQYF
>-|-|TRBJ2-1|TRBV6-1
TGTGCCAGCAACGAAGACAGTCTAGCGTACAATGAGCAGTTCTTC
CASNEDSLAYNEQFF
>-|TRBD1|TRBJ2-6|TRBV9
TGTGCCAGCAGCGCCAAGACAGGGGGCGTAACTGGGGCCAACGTCCTGACTTTC
CASSAKTGGVTGANVLTF
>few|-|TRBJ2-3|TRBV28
TGTGCCAGCAGTTTTCAGGGTTCCACAGATACGCAGTATTTT
CASSFQGSTDTQYF
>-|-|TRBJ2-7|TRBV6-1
TGTGCCAGCAGTGAAGGGACGTACGAGCAGTACTTC
CASSEGTYEQYF
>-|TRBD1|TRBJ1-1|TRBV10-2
TGCGCCAGCAGCGACACACAGGGGCAGAACACTGAAGCTTTCTTT
CASSDTQGQNTEAFF
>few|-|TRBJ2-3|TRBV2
TGTGCCAGCGGTGCCCGAGGCCACACAGATACGCAGTATTTT
CASGARGHTDTQYF
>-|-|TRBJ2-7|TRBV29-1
TGCAGCGTTGAGACAGTCTACGAGCAGTACTTC
CSVETVYEQYF
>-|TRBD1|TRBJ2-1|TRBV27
TGTGCCAGCAGTCCCTATGACAGGGGGCAGGAGCAGTTCTTC
CASSPYDRGQEQFF
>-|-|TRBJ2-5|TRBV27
TGTGCCAGCAGTTTAGGGGCGACCCAGTACTTC
CASSLGATQYF
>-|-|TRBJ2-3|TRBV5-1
TGCGCCACCAAAAGGGAACCGCCAGATACGCAGTATTTT
CATKREPPDTQYF
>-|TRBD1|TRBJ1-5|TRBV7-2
TGTGCCAGCTCTAGACGACAGGGGGGTCAGCCCCAGCATTTT
CASSRRQGGQPQHF
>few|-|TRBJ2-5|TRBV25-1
TGTGCCAGCAGTGATGGTCGGCTATCAGAGACCCAGTACTTC
CASSDGRLSETQYF
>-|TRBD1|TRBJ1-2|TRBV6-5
TGTGCCAGCAGTTCAGACAGGGGGCCTACCTATGGCTACACCTTC
CASSSDRGPTYGYTF
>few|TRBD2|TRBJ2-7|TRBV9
TGTGCCAGCAGCGTAGAGGGAGGGCCAGGTTACGAGCAGTACTTC
CASSVEGGPGYEQYF
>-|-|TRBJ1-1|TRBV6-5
TGTGCCAGCAGTTACACGTTTGTGGGGGGCACTGAAGCTTTCTTT
CASSYTFVGGTEAFF
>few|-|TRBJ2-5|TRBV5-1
TGCGCCAGCAGCTTTCGGGAGACCCAGTACTTC
CASSFRETQYF
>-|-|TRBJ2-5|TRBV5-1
TGCGCCAGCAGCTTGGCTGGGCTCACGCCACGAACCTTATTGGAGACCCAGTACTTC
CASSLAGLTPRTLLETQYF
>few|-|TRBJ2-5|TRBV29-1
TGCAGCGGGAGCCAGCGGCTACAAGAGACCCAGTACTTC
CSGSQRLQETQYF
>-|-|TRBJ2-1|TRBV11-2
TGTGCCAGCAGCTCGGCCCCTAGCTCCTACAATGAGCAGTTCTTC
CASSSAPSSYNEQFF
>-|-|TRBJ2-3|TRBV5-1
TGCGCCAGCTCGGAACTACCCGACACAGATACGCAGTATTTT
CASSELPDTDTQYF
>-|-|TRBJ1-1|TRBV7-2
TGTGCCAGCAGCTCACGACCCCGTGGCACTGAAGCTTTCTTT
CASSSRPRGTEAFF
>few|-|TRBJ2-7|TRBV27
TGTGCCAGCAGTTTATCGCCGGGCAGGGGCCGTCTCGAGCAGTACTTC
CASSLSPGRGRLEQYF
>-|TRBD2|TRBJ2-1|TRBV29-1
TGCAGCGTTCAGACTAGCGTCGAGCAGTTCTTC
CSVQTSVEQFF
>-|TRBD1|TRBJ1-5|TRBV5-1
TGCGCCAGCAGCTTGTCCTCAGGGGACAGAAACCCTAGCAATCAGCCCCAGCATTTT
CASSLSSGDRNPSNQPQHF
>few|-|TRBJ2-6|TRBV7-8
TGTGCCAGCAGCTTTATAGCCCTCGACTTCTCTGGGGCCAACGTCCTGACTTTC
CASSFIALDFSGANVLTF
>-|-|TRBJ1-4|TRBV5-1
TGCGCCAGCAGCTTGGATGCAACAACTAATGAAAAACTGTTTTTT
CASSLDATTNEKLFF
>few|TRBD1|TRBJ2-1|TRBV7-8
TGTGCCAGCAGCAGAACTCGGGACAGCTACAATGAGCAGTTCTTC
CASSRTRDSYNEQFF
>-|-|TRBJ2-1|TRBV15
TGTGCCACCAGCAGAGATCGGGTGGGCGTCGGGCCGGAGCAGTTCTTC
CATSRDRVGVGPEQFF
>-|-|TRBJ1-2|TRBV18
TGTGCCAGCTCGCCCGAAAGGAACTATGGCTACACCTTC
CASSPERNYGYTF
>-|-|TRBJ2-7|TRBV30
TGTGCCTGGAAGTCCACTTCCTACGAGCAGTACTTC
CAWKSTSYEQYF
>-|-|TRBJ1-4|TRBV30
TGTGCCTGGAGCGAGAATCGACGAGATTGGAATGAAAAACTGTTTTTT
CAWSENRRDWNEKLFF
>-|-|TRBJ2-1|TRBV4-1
TGCGCCAGCAGCCAAGATGGGCGCCCGGACAATGAGCAGTTCTTC
CASSQDGRPDNEQFF
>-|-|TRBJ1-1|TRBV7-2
TGTGCCAGCAGCTCTCACCAAGCGACTGAAGCTTTCTTT
CASSSHQATEAFF
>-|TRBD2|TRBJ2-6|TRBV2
TGTGCCAGCAGTCCCCTAGCGGGTCCTACTGGGGCCAACGTCCTGACTTTC
CASSPLAGPTGANVLTF